These T cell receptor beta chains were read from a single sample in a study of cytomegalovirus exposure and HLA in healthy donors. Clones were read by immunoSEQ multiplex PCR, and TCRdb kept only the in-frame ones, dropping some. The sample lists approximately 120,000 clones, around 75% occurring once. Input material: PBMCs. The source of these receptors is a woman aged 45-65 years in good health and CMV-seropositive. Both conserved end residues are part of each CDR3.

>TRBV11-2
CASRAGGGTGELFF
>TRBV7-9
CASSSRRGSSTSEQFF
>TRBV2
CASSVRQGTPYEQYF
>TRBV4-1
CASSQGGLAGDITDTQYF
>TRBV4-1
CASSQSPPSGDTDTQYF
>TRBV5-6
CASSSGLAVYEQYF
>TRBV4-2
CASSQDRRGRDEQYF
>TRBV2
CASSGGAGGIADTQYF
>TRBV20-1
CSAPRGGGQFF
>TRBV2
CASSPTSGRAYEQYF
>TRBV7-8
CASSLYPGQGKDTGELFF
>TRBV5-1
CASSLGLPSSEQYF
>TRBV7-6
CASSLGSGTGFQETQYF
>TRBV29-1
CSAARGNTIYF
>TRBV7-8
CASSLVRGSREKLFF
>TRBV30
CAWSVPSWPRAYEQYF
>TRBV15
CATSRGSLATNEKLFF
>TRBV19
CASSSEEGVIQTQYF
>TRBV30
CAWSRQGRTEAFF
>TRBV6-4
CASSEGALYTF
>TRBV5-1
CASSRGQGRDTQYF
>TRBV6-5
CASSYTSGRDYEQFF
>TRBV5-6
CASNYRRNYGYTF
>TRBV2
CASSPRGGYNQPQHF
>TRBV6-1
CASSEGRGQGNGYTF
>TRBV7-3
CASSLGADPLTDTQYF
>TRBV9
CATTEAGGSTDTQYF
>TRBV5-1
CASSLFAGTGELFF
>TRBV5-1
CASSLGPINTGELFF